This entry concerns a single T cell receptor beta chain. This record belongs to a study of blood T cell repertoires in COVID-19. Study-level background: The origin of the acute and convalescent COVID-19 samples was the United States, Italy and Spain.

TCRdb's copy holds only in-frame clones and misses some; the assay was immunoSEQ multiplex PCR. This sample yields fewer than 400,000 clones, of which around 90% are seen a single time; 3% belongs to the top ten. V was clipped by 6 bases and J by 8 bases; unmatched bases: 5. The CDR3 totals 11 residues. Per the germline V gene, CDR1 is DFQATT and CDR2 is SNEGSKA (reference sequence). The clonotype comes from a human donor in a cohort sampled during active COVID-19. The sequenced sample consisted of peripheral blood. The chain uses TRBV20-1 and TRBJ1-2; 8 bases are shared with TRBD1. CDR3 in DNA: TGCAGTGCCCGGACAGGGAGGGGCTACACCTTC. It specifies CSARTGRGYTF.